These T cell receptor beta chains were read from a single sample in a study of T cells in Graves' hyperthyroidism and ophthalmopathy. TCRdb ran MiXCR on the multiplex PCR reads and lists one entry per CDR3 protein. The table includes roughly 710,000 distinct CDR3 sequences, 35% detected once. Sequencing input: blood. These receptors all stem from a woman aged 40-49 years with Graves' hyperthyroidism. Both conserved end residues are part of each CDR3.

V	J	CDR3
TRBV19	TRBJ1-2	CASRFQGGDYGYTF
TRBV6-6	TRBJ1-5	CASSYQYPGRGANQPQHF
TRBV20-1	TRBJ1-2	CSARSSQTNYGYTF
TRBV4-3	TRBJ1-2	CASSQVPNGEGYTF
TRBV12-3/TRBV12-4	TRBJ2-7	CASSLAGGAYEQYF
TRBV19	TRBJ1-2	CASWTGAPLNYGYTF
TRBV6-5	TRBJ2-5	CASSYQGRAQYF
TRBV25-1	TRBJ2-2	CASRSGHNTGELFF
TRBV5-5	TRBJ1-6	CASSPEGVRNSPLHF
TRBV29-1	TRBJ2-7	CSVSRGTSGIVEQYF
TRBV12-3/TRBV12-4	TRBJ2-2	CASSPLFRDMSRELFF
TRBV14	TRBJ1-3	CASSQGQGRSGNTIYF
TRBV11-2	TRBJ1-2	CASSLDHRTGYTF
TRBV6-5	TRBJ1-5	CASSYSWDRYSNQPQHF
TRBV7-9	TRBJ1-2	CASSQERGGYGYTF
TRBV16	TRBJ2-7	CASSQGTTGIFYEQYF
TRBV6-4	TRBJ1-1	CASRTGAAITEAFF
TRBV10-3	TRBJ1-2	CAISESQVVGYTF
TRBV13	TRBJ2-5	CASSRTMAGGPNQETQYF
TRBV19	TRBJ1-1	CASRNDRGGTEAFF
TRBV6-5	TRBJ1-2	CASLTGGSYTF
TRBV10-3	TRBJ2-7	CAISESLGTGEQYF
TRBV11-1	TRBJ1-6	CASSPQGRGDSPLHF
TRBV9	TRBJ1-5	CASGTGQGSNQPQHF
TRBV6-1	TRBJ2-2	CASSPRWDRSGELFF
TRBV7-2	TRBJ1-2	CASNAGHYGYTF
TRBV7-2	TRBJ2-5	CASRGTSGRVQETQYF
TRBV10-3	TRBJ2-5	CAISSTGTGEETQYF
TRBV6-6	TRBJ2-7	CASRPDPDYEQYF
TRBV24-1	NA	CATSDGGRAASYEQYF
TRBV19	TRBJ1-5	CATLKWGEEGQPQHF
TRBV20-1	TRBJ1-1	CSARGGGRVTEAFF
TRBV5-1	TRBJ1-1	CASSSEPPYTEAFF
TRBV7-6	TRBJ2-2	CASSLTSDRPITGELFF
TRBV6-6	TRBJ2-7	CASAEGAYEQYF
TRBV11-2	TRBJ2-5	CASSFGLRETQYF
TRBV7-2	TRBJ1-1	CASSQTAASTKRTEAFF
TRBV4-3	TRBJ1-4	CASSQPTRTRWGSGQNEKLFF
TRBV7-9	TRBJ2-1	CASSLRESSYNEQFF
TRBV27	TRBJ2-5	CASGSGGQETQYF
TRBV7-2	TRBJ2-7	CASSPSDSALEQYF